One sample yielded the 4 T cell receptor beta chains listed below, sequenced in a study of shared clonotypes between healthy human individuals. TCRdb's copy holds only in-frame clones and misses some; the assay was immunoSEQ multiplex PCR. The sample includes around 1.9 million clones, 90% to 95% of them seen just once. As defined, naive CD8 cells were CD45RO-negative and positively selected for CCR7, with terminally differentiated effector memory CD45RA+ cells excluded. The sample comprised naive CD8+ T cells from PBMCs. Receptors were obtained from a man aged 18 to 29 in good health. Some clones in this sample may be carry-over from other donors' samples.

The chain carries TRBV5-1 and TRBJ2-7; D remains unclear. Trimming removed 0 bases at V and 3 bases at J, with 7 bases between. This CDR3 contains 13 residues. Germline assignment: CDR1 SGHRS and CDR2 YFSETQ. The CDR3 bases are TGCGCCAGCAGCTTGGGACACCTCTACGAGCAGTACTTC. This sequence encodes CASSLGHLYEQYF. Full variable domain (rest looked up from reference TRBV5-1 and TRBJ2-7): KAGVTQTPRYLIKTRGQQVTLSCSPISGHRSVSWYQQTPGQGLQFLFEYFSETQRNKGNFPGRFSGRQFSNSRSEMNVSTLELGDSALYLCASSLGHLYEQYFGPGTRLTVT.

For the CDR3, the DNA is TGTGCCAGCAGCTCGAAGCTGGGACTTTCCTACGAGCAGTACTTC. Residues: CASSSKLGLSYEQYF. The V gene is TRBV6-6, the J gene TRBJ2-7, with a weak D call TRBD2 (6 bases). The V and J ends lost 6 bases and 1 base respectively, with 16 bases between them. Looked up from germline, CDR1 is MNHNY and CDR2 is SVGAGI (reference sequence). The length of the CDR3 is 15 residues.

In regard to this clone: This same CDR3 is encoded by further DNA sequences in the sample. The chain recombines TRBV27 with TRBJ2-1; TRBD2 agrees at 8 bases. Germline V lookup: CDR1 MNHEY, CDR2 SMNVEV (reference sequence). Trimming removed 7 bases from V and 1 base from J; junction bases left unmatched: 3. The length of the CDR3 is 14 residues. CDR3 DNA: TGTGCCAGCAATACGGGAGGGTCCTACAATGAGCAGTTCTTC. Encoded protein: CASNTGGSYNEQFF.

This clone was seen only once. This rearrangement joins TRBV7-2 to TRBJ2-5; D may match TRBD1 or TRBD2 (6 bases each). The V and J ends lost 1 base and 1 base respectively, with 16 bases between them. The CDR3 length is 17 residues. The germline gives CDR1 SGHTA, CDR2 FQGNSA. The DNA of the CDR3 is TGTGCCAGCAGCTTAGATCTCGTCCGGGGGCCCCAAGAGACCCAGTACTTC. Translation: CASSLDLVRGPQETQYF. The full variable domain, in which reference TRBV7-2 and TRBJ2-5 provide the parts outside the CDR3, is GAGVSQSPSNKVTEKGKDVELRCDPISGHTALYWYRQSLGQGLEFLIYFQGNSAPDKSGLPSDRFSAERTGGSVSTLTIQRTQQEDSAVYLCASSLDLVRGPQETQYFGPGTRLLVL.